This T cell receptor beta chain originates from a study of T cell responses to AZD1222 COVID-19 vaccine. Study results and caveats: Every sample of the repertoires postdated the peak T cell response.

Germline CDR1 LNHNV, CDR2 YYDKDF (reference sequence). This CDR3 has 13 residues. V was trimmed by 2 bases and J by 6 bases, leaving 11 bases between them. As for this clone: The antigen is not known.

The repertoire was sequenced with immunoSEQ multiplex PCR; TCRdb's copy has only in-frame clones and lacks some. The profile shows around 81,000 clones, around 90% of them singletons. This clonotype was sampled from an adult who received the AZD1222 COVID-19 vaccine. The J gene is TRBJ2-7, the V gene TRBV15; the D gene is possibly TRBD1 (6 bases). The sequenced sample was peripheral blood, obtained 28 days after the second AZD1222 dose. In DNA, the CDR3 is TGTGCCACCAGCAGAAACAGGGAAGGCGAGCAGTACTTC. This encodes CATSRNREGEQYF. Full variable domain (outside the CDR3, taken from reference TRBV15 and TRBJ2-7): DAMVIQNPRYQVTQFGKPVTLSCSQTLNHNVMYWYQQKSSQAPKLLFHYYDKDFNNEADTPDNFQSRRPNTSFCFLDIRSPGLGDTAMYLCATSRNREGEQYFGPGTRLTVT.